Below are 27 T cell receptor beta chains sequenced from a single sample in a study of T cells in Graves' hyperthyroidism and ophthalmopathy. Authors of the study amplified TCR beta CDR3 regions from RNA transcripts. The primer set for the first-round RT-PCR of the TCR CDR3 was HTBI. A single record per CDR3 protein comes from TCRdb applying MiXCR to the multiplex PCR reads. The repertoire includes tens of thousands of distinct CDR3 sequences, 53% of them detected once, and approximately 3.4% sits in the top ten. The sample taken for sequencing was blood. Receptor source: a woman aged 60-70 years with Graves' ophthalmopathy.

The chain carries TRBV20-1 and TRBJ2-5, with 8 bases lining up with TRBD1. From germline, CDR1 is DFQATT and CDR2 SNEGSKA (reference sequence). V shed 6 bases and J 2 bases; nucleotides not matched to a gene: 8. This CDR3 region has 14 residues. The CDR3 here is CSAIPRDRQETQYF. CDR3 DNA sequence: TGCAGTGCCATCCCGCGGGACAGGCAAGAGACCCAGTACTTC.

V gene TRBV5-4 combines with J gene TRBJ2-2; 8 bases fit TRBD2. The germline gives CDR1 SGHNT, CDR2 YYREEE (reference sequence). The trim removed 2 bases at V and 1 base at J, leaving 7 bases unmatched. The CDR3 covers 17 residues. CDR3 loop: CASSFRVTSVNTGELFF. The CDR3 coding sequence is TGTGCCAGCAGCTTCAGAGTGACTAGCGTGAACACCGGGGAGCTGTTTTTT.

This rearrangement joins TRBV19 to TRBJ1-2, with D possibly being TRBD1 (5 bases). With 5 bases removed from V and 8 bases from J, the gap between germline ends came to 21 bases. The CDR3 extends over 15 amino acids. Germline-derived CDR1 and CDR2 are LNHDA and SQIVND (reference sequence). This chain's CDR3 is CASSPNLRGAGGYTF. The CDR3 nucleotides read TGTGCCAGTAGTCCTAACTTACGAGGGGCAGGAGGCTACACCTTC.

The chain has TRBV5-1 and TRBJ2-7; 13 bases line up with TRBD2. Germline trimming cut 3 bases from V and 4 bases from J; bases unmatched to any gene: 7. The CDR3 length is 16 residues. Germline CDR1 SGHRS, CDR2 YFSETQ. CDR3 nucleotides: TGCGCCAGCAGCTACCTCTGGACTAGCGGGAGTTACGAGCAGTACTTC. Residues: CASSYLWTSGSYEQYF.

To note about this clonotype: Germline is not matched at one junction end, which may reflect a read error. This rearrangement joins TRBV20-1 to TRBJ1-1; TRBD1 agrees at 7 bases. The germline gives CDR1 DFQATT, CDR2 SNEGSKA (reference sequence). The CDR3 extends over 15 amino acids. CDR3 protein: CSAGEQGRVSTEALF. CDR3 bases: TGCAGTGCTGGAGAACAGGGGAGGGTTAGCACTGAAGCTCTCTTT.

J is TRBJ2-5 and V is TRBV5-1, with 10 bases lining up with TRBD2. V was clipped by 3 bases and J by 7 bases; unmatched bases: 12. CDR1 and CDR2 from the germline V gene are SGHRS and YFSETQ. This CDR3 spans 16 amino acids. The CDR3, as DNA: TGCGCCAGCAGCTCCCAAGCGGGAGGGGGATCGGGGACCCAGTACTTC. It encodes CASSSQAGGGSGTQYF. Based on the CDR3 plus reference TRBV5-1 and TRBJ2-5, the full variable domain is KAGVTQTPRYLIKTRGQQVTLSCSPISGHRSVSWYQQTPGQGLQFLFEYFSETQRNKGNFPGRFSGRQFSNSRSEMNVSTLELGDSALYLCASSSQAGGGSGTQYFGPGTRLLVL.

This sequence joins TRBV12-3 or TRBV12-4 and TRBJ1-1, with TRBD1 identical over 7 bases. The CDR3 spans 15 residues. V lost 5 bases, J lost 3 bases, and 9 bases stayed unmatched. CDR3 in DNA: TGTGCCAGCAGTCCATGGACAGGAAGGGACACTGAAGCTTTCTTT. This encodes CASSPWTGRDTEAFF.

This clonotype showed up many times. The gene calls are TRBV3-1 and TRBJ1-1; D is uncertain. Per germline, CDR1 LGHDT and CDR2 YNNKEL (reference sequence). The CDR3 is 12 amino acids. With 1 base removed from V and 7 bases from J, the gap between germline ends came to 7 bases. The CDR3 sequence: CASSQGLGEAFF. The CDR3 bases are TGTGCCAGCAGCCAAGGGTTGGGTGAAGCTTTCTTT.

In this sample, this clonotype turned up many times. The rearrangement links TRBV14 to TRBJ2-5; D ambiguous. Trimming took off 1 base at V and 4 bases at J, with 16 bases between the two ends. Germline loops: CDR1 SGHDN, CDR2 FVKESK. This CDR3 spans 16 amino acids. The CDR3: CASSQVPRRVRETQYF. For the CDR3, the DNA is TGTGCCAGCAGCCAAGTCCCCAGGCGTGTCAGAGAGACCCAGTACTTC.

The table lists this clonotype with many counts. V gene TRBV7-2 combines with J gene TRBJ1-3; possibly TRBD1 for D (5 bases). Trimming stripped 1 base from V and 2 bases from J, with 15 bases between. CDR1 and CDR2 (germline): SGHTA, FQGNSA. The CDR3 has 17 residues. The CDR3 loop reads CASSLVVGRAAGNTIYF. CDR3 bases: TGTGCCAGCAGCTTAGTAGTCGGCAGGGCGGCTGGAAACACCATATATTTT. The complete variable domain, with remaining parts taken from reference TRBV7-2 and TRBJ1-3, reads GAGVSQSPSNKVTEKGKDVELRCDPISGHTALYWYRQSLGQGLEFLIYFQGNSAPDKSGLPSDRFSAERTGGSVSTLTIQRTQQEDSAVYLCASSLVVGRAAGNTIYFGEGSWLTVV.

This clonotype was found many times. The rearrangement links TRBV6-2 or TRBV6-3 to TRBJ2-3; 13 bases agree with TRBD2. The CDR3 has 16 amino acids. Germline V gene data show CDR1 as MNHEY and CDR2 as SVGEGT. Trimming cost V 1 base and J 6 bases; bases outside gene matches: 4. In nucleotides, the CDR3 is TGTGCCAGCAGTTACTACGGGACTAGCGGGGAGGATACGCAGTATTTT. As protein: CASSYYGTSGEDTQYF.

This clonotype was found many times. The rearrangement uses TRBV5-1 and TRBJ2-2; TRBD2 matches 10 bases. Trimming cost V 4 bases and J 5 bases; bases outside gene matches: 5. The V gene's germline CDR1 is SGHRS and CDR2 YFSETQ. This CDR3 spans 15 amino acids. The CDR3 loop reads CASSVTGLATGELFF. CDR3 nucleotide sequence: TGCGCCAGCAGCGTAACGGGACTAGCGACCGGGGAGCTGTTTTTT. The full variable domain, completed using reference TRBV5-1 and TRBJ2-2, is KAGVTQTPRYLIKTRGQQVTLSCSPISGHRSVSWYQQTPGQGLQFLFEYFSETQRNKGNFPGRFSGRQFSNSRSEMNVSTLELGDSALYLCASSVTGLATGELFFGEGSRLTVL.

In its sample, this clonotype was seen a few times. This sequence joins TRBV20-1 and TRBJ2-7; TRBD2 agrees at 8 bases. In germline, CDR1 is DFQATT, CDR2 SNEGSKA (reference sequence). The CDR3 has 14 residues. In DNA, the CDR3 is TGCTGCTGGGCGATAAGCGGGAGCTCCTACGAGCAGTACTTC. Encoded protein: CCWAISGSSYEQYF.

This clonotype has ten or more counts. The junction does not match germline at one end; this may be a read error. This sequence joins TRBV14 and TRBJ2-2, with 14 nucleotides matching TRBD2. CDR3 length: 19 residues. In germline, CDR1 is SGHDN, CDR2 FVKESK. CDR3 coding DNA: TGTGCCGGCAGCCTCAGCCTCGGACTAGCGGGAGGGAACACCGGGGAGCTGTTTTTT. This translates into CAGSLSLGLAGGNTGELFF. The full variable domain, its missing parts supplied by reference TRBV14 and TRBJ2-2, is EAGVTQFPSHSVIEKGQTVTLRCDPISGHDNLYWYRRVMGKEIKFLLHFVKESKQDESGMPNNRFLAERTGGTYSTLKVQPAELEDSGVYFCAGSLSLGLAGGNTGELFFGEGSRLTVL.

In its sample, this clonotype was seen many times. The genes are TRBV3-1 and TRBJ2-7; 7 nucleotides line up with TRBD1. Per germline, CDR1 LGHDT and CDR2 YNNKEL (reference sequence). The CDR3 extends over 14 amino acids. Trimming at V came to 6 bases and at J to 4 bases, leaving 9 bases not matched to a gene. The chain's CDR3 is CASSETWDRYEQYF. The DNA of the CDR3 is TGTGCCAGCAGTGAGACTTGGGACAGATACGAGCAGTACTTC.

The table lists this clonotype with many counts. The chain uses TRBV2 and TRBJ2-3; the D gene could be TRBD1 or TRBD2 (5 bases each). The CDR3 length is 14 residues. V lost 1 base, J lost 2 bases, and 7 bases lay in between. Germline values: CDR1 SNHLY, CDR2 FYNNEI. The CDR3 sequence: CASSEVGATDTQYF. CDR3 DNA sequence: TGTGCCAGCAGTGAAGTCGGGGCCACAGATACGCAGTATTTT. Drawing the rest from reference TRBV2 and TRBJ2-3, the complete variable domain is EPEVTQTPSHQVTQMGQEVILRCVPISNHLYFYWYRQILGQKVEFLVSFYNNEISEKSEIFDDQFSVERPDGSNFTLKIRSTKLEDSAMYFCASSEVGATDTQYFGPGTRLTVL.

Concerning this clonotype itself: It is likely a read error, because the conserved phenylalanine at the end of the CDR3 is missing. V usage is TRBV7-9 and J usage is TRBJ1-6; D may be TRBD1 (5 bases). Per germline, CDR1 SEHNR and CDR2 FQNEAQ (reference sequence). There are 14 residues in the CDR3. V lost 0 bases and J 6 bases, leaving 6 bases between the germline ends. The CDR3 sequence is CASSLAGLNSPLHL. In DNA, the CDR3 is TGTGCCAGCAGCTTAGCGGGGCTTAATTCACCCCTCCACCTT.

The V gene is TRBV4-1, the J gene TRBJ1-1, with a possible D match to TRBD1 (5 bases). V gave up 8 bases and J gave up 4 bases, with 20 bases separating them. Per the germline V gene, CDR1 is MGHRA and CDR2 is YSYEKL. This CDR3 spans 15 amino acids. CDR3: CASGLFLGPGTEAFF. CDR3 DNA: TGCGCCAGCGGCTTGTTTTTGGGGCCGGGCACTGAAGCTTTCTTT.

The table lists this clonotype with a few counts. The gene calls are TRBV5-1 and TRBJ2-1, with 7 positions matching TRBD1. This CDR3 spans 15 amino acids. V lost 0 bases and J lost 4; bases outside the gene matches: 4. From germline, CDR1 is SGHRS and CDR2 YFSETQ. The CDR3: CASSLAAGGYNEQFF. The CDR3 coding sequence is TGCGCCAGCAGCTTGGCGGCAGGGGGTTACAATGAGCAGTTCTTC.

This clonotype was seen only once. The limits of the CDR3 on the DNA are not certain, so only TCRdb's listed CDR3 is given. This chain connects TRBV20-1 to TRBJ1-2; the listed D gene, TRBD1, was not tested against the DNA. The length of the CDR3 is 20 amino acids, counting both ends. Germline lookup yields CDR1 DFQATT and CDR2 SNEGSKA (reference sequence). CDR3 loop: CSGGTGAISPSILVNYGYTF.

The rearrangement links TRBV28 to TRBJ1-1; weak D call: TRBD1 (5 bases). Trimming took 8 bases from V and 6 from J, leaving 13 bases between them. The CDR3 totals 12 residues. Germline V gene lookup returns CDR1 MDHEN and CDR2 SYDVKM. The CDR3 reads CASLGGGSEAFF. DNA of the CDR3: TGTGCCAGCCTTGGGGGGGGGTCTGAAGCTTTCTTT.

The chain recombines TRBV20-1 with TRBJ2-2, with 12 bases fitting TRBD1. V lost 0 bases and J lost 5; bases outside the gene matches: 7. The CDR3 is 17 residues long. Germline loops: CDR1 DFQATT, CDR2 SNEGSKA (reference sequence). CDR3 protein: CSARDRDRGRKTGELFF. In DNA, the CDR3 is TGCAGTGCTAGAGACCGGGACAGGGGGCGAAAAACCGGGGAGCTGTTTTTT.

This clonotype was seen repeatedly, ten times or more. The rearrangement links TRBV20-1 to TRBJ1-1; D is undetermined. The CDR3 is 16 amino acids. With 3 bases removed from V and 3 bases from J, the gap between germline ends came to 20 bases. Germline CDR1 reads DFQATT; CDR2 reads SNEGSKA (reference sequence). The CDR3 region is CSASGKYPVRHTEAFF. The CDR3 region has the DNA TGCAGTGCTAGCGGTAAATATCCCGTTCGGCACACTGAAGCTTTCTTT.

V gene TRBV18 combines with J gene TRBJ1-3; TRBD1 aligns across 7 bases. CDR1 and CDR2 (germline): KGHSH, LQKENI. CDR3 length equals 14 residues. Germline trimming cut 8 bases from V and 3 bases from J; bases unmatched to any gene: 7. CDR3 region: CASRQGLDGNTIYF. The CDR3 DNA follows: TGTGCCAGCAGACAGGGTTTGGATGGAAACACCATATATTTT.

This clonotype was counted at least ten times. The chain employs TRBV19 and TRBJ2-1; D is undetermined. The germline V gene has CDR1 LNHDA and CDR2 SQIVND (reference sequence). V gave up 3 bases and J gave up 6 bases, with 12 bases separating them. This CDR3 contains 14 residues. The CDR3, as DNA: TGTGCCAGTAGTATGTCCCAGCTGGGCAATGAGCAGTTCTTC. Protein: CASSMSQLGNEQFF.

The chain has TRBV7-8 and TRBJ2-3; maybe TRBD1 (6 bases). Trimming took 2 bases from V and 6 from J, leaving 15 bases between them. The CDR3 sequence is 15 residues long. Germline values: CDR1 SGHVS, CDR2 FQNEAQ. The CDR3 is CASSLLTNQGDTQYF. CDR3 DNA sequence: TGTGCCAGCAGCTTATTGACCAATCAGGGGGATACGCAGTATTTT.

The chain uses TRBV27 and TRBJ2-1; 7 nucleotides align to TRBD1. The CDR3 loop spans 16 amino acids. Germline assignment: CDR1 MNHEY and CDR2 SMNVEV (reference sequence). V dropped 3 bases and J dropped 3; count of bases not matched to a gene: 8. For the CDR3, the DNA is TGTGCCAGCAGTTTGAGGGGGCCTAACTACTACAATGAGCAGTTCTTC. Protein product: CASSLRGPNYYNEQFF.